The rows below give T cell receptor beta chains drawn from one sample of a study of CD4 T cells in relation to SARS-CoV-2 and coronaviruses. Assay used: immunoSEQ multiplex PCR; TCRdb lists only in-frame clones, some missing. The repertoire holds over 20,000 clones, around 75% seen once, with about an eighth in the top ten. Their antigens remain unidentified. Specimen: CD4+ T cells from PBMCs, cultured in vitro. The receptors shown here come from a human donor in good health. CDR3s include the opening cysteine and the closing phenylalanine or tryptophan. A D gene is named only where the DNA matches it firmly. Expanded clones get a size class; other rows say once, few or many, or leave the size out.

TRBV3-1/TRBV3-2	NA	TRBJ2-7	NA	CASSQVTYIGRESYEQYF	TGTGCCAGCAGCCAAGTTACGTACATAGGACGGGAATCCTACGAGCAGTACTTC
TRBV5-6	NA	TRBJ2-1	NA	CASSLDGTGYNEQFF	TGTGCCAGCAGCTTAGACGGGACCGGGTACAATGAGCAGTTCTTC
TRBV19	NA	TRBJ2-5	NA	CASAQQGPGETQYF	TGTGCCAGTGCACAACAGGGCCCCGGGGAGACCCAGTACTTC
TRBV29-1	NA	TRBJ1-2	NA	CSVDGDLNYGYTF	TGCAGCGTTGACGGGGACCTAAACTATGGCTACACCTTC
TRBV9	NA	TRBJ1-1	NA	CASSVTANTEAFF	TGTGCCAGCAGCGTAACAGCGAACACTGAAGCTTTCTTT
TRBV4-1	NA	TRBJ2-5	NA	CASSRTGADKETQYF	TGCGCCAGCAGCCGGACGGGGGCCGACAAAGAGACCCAGTACTTC
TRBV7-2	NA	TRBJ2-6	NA	CASSFQQSGANVLTF	TGTGCCAGCAGCTTCCAGCAGTCTGGGGCCAACGTCCTGACTTTC
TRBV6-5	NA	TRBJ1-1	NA	CASGGLVNTEAFF	TGTGCCAGCGGGGGGCTCGTGAACACTGAAGCTTTCTTT
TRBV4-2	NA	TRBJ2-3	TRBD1	CASSPGQGPSGVDTQYF	TGTGCCAGCAGCCCGGGACAGGGTCCGTCAGGGGTAGATACGCAGTATTTT
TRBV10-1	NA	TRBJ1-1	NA	CASSERVTTNTEAFF	TGCGCCAGCAGTGAGAGAGTCACTACGAACACTGAAGCTTTCTTT
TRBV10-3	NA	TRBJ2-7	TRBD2	CAISNPGLADSSYEQYF	TGTGCCATCAGCAACCCGGGACTAGCGGACAGCTCCTACGAGCAGTACTTC
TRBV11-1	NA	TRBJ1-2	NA	CASSSTSTNLYGYTF	TGTGCCAGCAGCTCCACGAGTACGAACCTCTATGGCTACACCTTC
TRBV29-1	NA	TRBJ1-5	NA	CSVGDSNQPQHF	TGCAGCGTTGGGGACAGCAATCAGCCCCAGCATTTT
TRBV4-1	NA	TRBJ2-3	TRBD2	CASSQDWDPSGGFTDTQYF	TGCGCCAGCAGCCAAGATTGGGATCCTAGCGGGGGGTTCACAGATACGCAGTATTTT
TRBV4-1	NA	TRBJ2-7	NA	CASSQDPQDRRFGEQYF	TGCGCCAGCAGCCAAGATCCCCAAGACAGGCGGTTCGGCGAGCAGTACTTC
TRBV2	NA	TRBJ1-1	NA	CASSEPGDLTEAFF	TGTGCCAGCAGTGAACCAGGTGACCTCACTGAAGCTTTCTTT
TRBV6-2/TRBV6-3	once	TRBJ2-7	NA	CASSPDGSLLQYF	TGTGCCAGCAGTCCCGACGGGAGTTTATTGCAGTACTTC